One and the same sample provided the 19 T cell receptor beta chains below, sequenced in a study of cytomegalovirus exposure and HLA in healthy donors. The study ran its PCR with 60 Vbeta and 13 Jbeta primers. The data were produced by immunoSEQ multiplex PCR, yet TCRdb's version contains in-frame clones alone and is incomplete. The table has about 180,000 clones, more than 75% seen once. Source material: PBMCs. These receptor sequences come from a woman aged 25 to 39 in good health and CMV-seropositive.

The chain couples TRBV7-6 to TRBJ1-4, with TRBD1 identical over 7 bases. V trimming: 1 base; J trimming: 6 bases; junction bases outside the gene matches: 8. The CDR3 runs 16 residues. Germline CDR1 SGHVS, CDR2 FNYEAQ. The CDR3 DNA sequence: TGTGCCAGCAGCTTAGATCCCCCGGGACAGTATGAAAAACTGTTTTTT. This sequence encodes CASSLDPPGQYEKLFF.

In this sample, this clone turned up once. This chain uses TRBV28 with TRBJ1-1; D gene uncertain. The V end was cut by 5 bases, the J end by 0 bases, with 16 bases between. Germline CDR1 MDHEN, CDR2 SYDVKM. CDR3 length equals 16 residues. The DNA for the CDR3 is TGTGCCAGCAGTCCCACCCCCCAGGCTTTGAACACTGAAGCTTTCTTT. It specifies CASSPTPQALNTEAFF.

This chain uses TRBV7-2 with TRBJ1-1, with a possible D match to TRBD1 (5 bases). The CDR3 is 15 residues long. Germline V gene sequence: CDR1 SGHTA, CDR2 FQGNSA. The ends were cut back, 1 base at V and 6 bases at J, with 15 bases in the middle. The CDR3 region is CASSLGRQGPAEAFF. The CDR3 region has the DNA TGTGCCAGCAGCTTAGGGCGTCAGGGCCCCGCTGAAGCTTTCTTT.

About this clone itself: At one end the junction does not follow the germline gene, possibly because of a read error. The chain has TRBV11-3 and TRBJ2-3, with 9 bases identical to TRBD2. Germline CDR1 and CDR2: SGHNT and YENEEA. This CDR3 has 16 amino acids. The CDR3 sequence: CVSSLPLAGSTDTQYF. CDR3 in DNA: TGTGTCAGCAGCTTACCCCTAGCGGGGAGCACAGATACGCAGTATTTT.

This chain uses TRBV4-3 with TRBJ2-7; D perhaps matches TRBD2 (6 bases). Germline V gene lookup returns CDR1 LGHNA and CDR2 YSLEER. Trimming took 0 bases from V and 0 from J, leaving 21 bases between them. CDR3 length: 19 residues. The CDR3 nucleotides are TGCGCCAGCAGCCAAGATGTCGGAGGAGCGGGCACGAGCTCCTACGAGCAGTACTTC. It is translated as CASSQDVGGAGTSSYEQYF.

This rearrangement joins TRBV2 to TRBJ1-2; D remains ambiguous. Trimming removed 2 bases at V and 6 bases at J, with 7 bases between. The CDR3 contains 12 residues. Germline CDR1 and CDR2: SNHLY and FYNNEI. The CDR3 DNA reads as TGTGCCAGCAGTGAACGCACAGATGGCTACACCTTC. Residues: CASSERTDGYTF.

The chain is built from TRBV25-1 and TRBJ2-3; tentatively, D is TRBD2 (7 bases). The V gene's germline CDR1 is MGHDK and CDR2 SYGVNS. V lost 1 base and J 1 base, leaving 15 bases between the germline ends. The CDR3 is 17 amino acids. The DNA of the CDR3 is TGTGCCAGCAGTGAATGGGAGGGGGGTGCACGCACAGATACGCAGTATTTT. It is translated as CASSEWEGGARTDTQYF.

The V call is TRBV28, the J call TRBJ1-1, with 8 bases fitting TRBD1. Germline values: CDR1 MDHEN, CDR2 SYDVKM. This CDR3 is built from 16 residues. J lost 2 bases, V lost 2 bases, and 7 bases had no gene match. CDR3 protein: CASSLPWTGPNTEAFF. The CDR3 DNA reads as TGTGCCAGCAGTTTACCCTGGACAGGGCCCAACACTGAAGCTTTCTTT. Complete variable domain (other parts from reference TRBV28 and TRBJ1-1): DVKVTQSSRYLVKRTGEKVFLECVQDMDHENMFWYRQDPGLGLRLIYFSYDVKMKEKGDIPEGYSVSREKKERFSLILESASTNQTSMYLCASSLPWTGPNTEAFFGQGTRLTVV.

The chain employs TRBV7-2 and TRBJ2-1; D is perhaps TRBD1 (5 bases). The V and J ends lost 2 bases and 3 bases respectively, with 8 bases between them. The length of the CDR3 is 14 residues. Germline CDR1 SGHTA, CDR2 FQGNSA. The CDR3 protein is CASSLMQGYNEQFF. The CDR3 DNA sequence: TGTGCCAGCAGCTTAATGCAGGGCTACAATGAGCAGTTCTTC.

The CDR3 reads CASTQLAGGVDTQYF. The CDR3 DNA is TGTGCCAGCACCCAGCTAGCGGGGGGAGTAGATACGCAGTATTTT. The rearrangement links TRBV2 to TRBJ2-3; 11 nucleotides agree with TRBD2. Germline V CDR1 and CDR2: SNHLY, FYNNEI. The ends lost 7 bases at V and 5 bases at J; junction bases unmatched: 8. The CDR3 runs 15 residues.

The J gene is TRBJ1-6, the V gene TRBV19; 8 bases line up with TRBD1. Per the germline V gene, CDR1 is LNHDA and CDR2 is SQIVND (reference sequence). Trimming took 5 bases from V and 7 from J; bases not matched to a gene: 13. The CDR3 consists of 17 residues. The CDR3 nucleotides are TGTGCCAGTAGTGCCTATCCTCCCGGGACAGGCAATTCACCCCTCCACTTT. Amino acids: CASSAYPPGTGNSPLHF.

This sequence joins TRBV9 and TRBJ2-2; weak D call: TRBD1 (6 bases). The CDR3 spans 18 residues. The ends were cut back, 0 bases at V and 0 bases at J, with 15 bases in the middle. Germline V lookup: CDR1 SGDLS, CDR2 YYNGEE. The CDR3 spells CASSVELQGSPNTGELFF. In DNA, the CDR3 is TGTGCCAGCAGCGTAGAACTACAGGGTTCCCCGAACACCGGGGAGCTGTTTTTT. Together with reference TRBV9 and TRBJ2-2, the CDR3 gives the full variable domain: DSGVTQTPKHLITATGQRVTLRCSPRSGDLSVYWYQQSLDQGLQFLIQYYNGEERAKGNILERFSAQQFPDLHSELNLSSLELGDSALYFCASSVELQGSPNTGELFFGEGSRLTVL.

The rearrangement links TRBV27 to TRBJ2-1; D is uncertain. CDR3 length equals 14 residues. Germline CDR1 and CDR2: MNHEY and SMNVEV (reference sequence). Trimming stripped 8 bases from V and 0 bases from J, with 11 bases between. The CDR3 is CASSRLSSYNEQFF. CDR3 in DNA: TGTGCCAGCTCAAGACTTAGCTCCTACAATGAGCAGTTCTTC.

The chain employs TRBV19 and TRBJ1-5, with D possibly matching TRBD1 (6 bases). V dropped 6 bases and J dropped 2 bases, with 14 bases sitting between them. The CDR3 covers 15 residues. Germline V gene lookup returns CDR1 LNHDA and CDR2 SQIVND (reference sequence). The CDR3 sequence: CASSEVDSRNQPQHF. The CDR3 coding sequence is TGTGCCAGTAGCGAAGTGGACAGCCGCAATCAGCCCCAGCATTTT. Filled out from reference TRBV19 and TRBJ1-5, the complete variable domain reads DGGITQSPKYLFRKEGQNVTLSCEQNLNHDAMYWYRQDPGQGLRLIYYSQIVNDFQKGDIAEGYSVSREKKESFPLTVTSAQKNPTAFYLCASSEVDSRNQPQHFGDGTRLSIL.

This clone has more than one count but fewer than ten. The V and J genes are TRBV7-2 and TRBJ1-5, with no clear D. Germline CDR1 reads SGHTA; CDR2 reads FQGNSA. The V gene lost 2 bases and the J gene lost 3 bases, with 14 bases spanning the gap. The CDR3 loop spans 16 amino acids. In nucleotides, the CDR3 is TGTGCCAGCAGCTTATTCAAAGGCGGATACAATCAGCCCCAGCATTTT. It encodes CASSLFKGGYNQPQHF.

This chain links TRBV6-1 with TRBJ1-4; no reliable D call. This CDR3 spans 15 amino acids. Trimming removed 7 bases from V and 10 bases from J, with 22 bases in between. The germline V gene encodes CDR1 MNHNS and CDR2 SASEGT. CDR3 nucleotides: TGTGCCAGCACCGGGGTCAAATCGGGCCTAGGAAAACTGTTTTTT. It is translated as CASTGVKSGLGKLFF.

This rearrangement joins TRBV5-5 to TRBJ2-3; D may be TRBD2 (7 bases). CDR3 size: 17 residues. CDR1 is SGHKS, CDR2 YYEKEE, per germline (reference sequence). Trimming shortened V by 5 bases and J by 0 bases, and 19 bases separated the two germline ends. CDR3 in amino acids: CASRRDGGGMSTDTQYF. For the CDR3, the DNA is TGTGCCAGCAGGAGGGATGGGGGGGGCATGAGCACAGATACGCAGTATTTT. Full variable domain (remainder filled in from reference TRBV5-5 and TRBJ2-3): DAGVTQSPTHLIKTRGQQVTLRCSPISGHKSVSWYQQVLGQGPQFIFQYYEKEERGRGNFPDRFSARQFPNYSSELNVNALLLGDSALYLCASRRDGGGMSTDTQYFGPGTRLTVL.

This rearrangement joins TRBV9 to TRBJ2-6; perhaps TRBD2 as D (5 bases). Trimming took off 0 bases at V and 3 bases at J, with 7 bases between the two ends. The CDR3 length is 15 residues. Per the germline V gene, CDR1 is SGDLS and CDR2 is YYNGEE. CDR3 sequence reads: CASSVGGNGANVLTF. CDR3 sequence (DNA): TGTGCCAGCAGCGTAGGAGGGAATGGGGCCAACGTCCTGACTTTC.

This clone was seen a handful of times. The J gene is TRBJ2-6, the V gene TRBV28, with D possibly matching TRBD2 (7 bases). CDR1 MDHEN and CDR2 SYDVKM come from the germline V gene. The length of the CDR3 is 20 residues. Trimming took 2 bases from V and 5 from J, leaving 25 bases between them. CDR3 protein: CASSLRLGGGPLPRANVLTF. DNA of the CDR3: TGTGCCAGCAGTTTAAGGCTGGGCGGGGGCCCTCTCCCCCGGGCCAACGTCCTGACTTTC.